This T cell receptor beta chain was documented in a study of PD-1 blockade in classical Hodgkin lymphoma. Study outcomes and limitations: Baseline TCR diversity was reportedly lower in newly diagnosed patients than in healthy donors. It was reported as lower still in relapsed/refractory patients.

Profiled with immunoSEQ multiplex PCR; TCRdb holds only in-frame clones, not every one. The sample holds tens of thousands of clones, more than 80% seen once. Time point in this sample: cycle 4 day 1 (C4D1), after around six weeks of nivolumab. Relapses following autologous stem cell transplantation were seen in all patients, with brentuximab vedotin exposure varying. From thawed PBMCs, CD4+ T cells were purified using magnetic negative selection. Complete response, partial response or progressive disease constituted the best response categories observed. Turning to this clone: Its specificity is unknown. This sample includes further DNA sequences coding for the same CDR3.

The CDR3 has 14 residues. With 4 bases clipped from V and 2 bases from J, the junction kept 6 bases outside the gene matches. Per germline, CDR1 SGHRS and CDR2 YFSETQ. This specimen was CD4+ T cells from blood, taken before the fourth cycle of nivolumab. J is TRBJ2-7 and V is TRBV5-1, with TRBD1 matching 7 bases. This clonotype originated in a human donor with classical Hodgkin lymphoma. This CDR3 reads CASSPTGQAYEQYF. The DNA for the CDR3 is TGCGCCAGCAGCCCAACCGGACAGGCCTACGAGCAGTACTTC.